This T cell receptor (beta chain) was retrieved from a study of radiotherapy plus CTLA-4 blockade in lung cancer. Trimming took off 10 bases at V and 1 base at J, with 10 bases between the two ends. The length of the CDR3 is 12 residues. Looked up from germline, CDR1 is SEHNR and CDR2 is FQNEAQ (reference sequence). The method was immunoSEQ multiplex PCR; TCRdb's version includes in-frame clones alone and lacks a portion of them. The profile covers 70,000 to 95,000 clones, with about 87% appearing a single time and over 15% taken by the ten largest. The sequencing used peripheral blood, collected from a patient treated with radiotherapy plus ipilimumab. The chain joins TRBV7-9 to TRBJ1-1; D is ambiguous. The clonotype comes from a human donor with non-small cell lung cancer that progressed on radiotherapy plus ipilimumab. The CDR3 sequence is CATLTENTEAFF. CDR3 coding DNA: TGTGCCACTCTGACCGAGAACACTGAAGCTTTCTTT.